These T cell receptor beta chains were read from a single sample in a study of CD4 T cells in relation to SARS-CoV-2 and coronaviruses. Assay used: immunoSEQ multiplex PCR; TCRdb lists only in-frame clones, some missing. The repertoire holds more than 20,000 clones, with about 76% as singletons. These receptors lack a known antigen. Sequencing was performed on CD4+ T cells from PBMCs, cultured in vitro. The source is a human donor in good health. Each CDR3 is given with its conserved first and last residue. D genes are given only for firm matches. Size tells how often a clone was seen (once, few, many) or the class of an expanded clone, and some rows leave it out.

D | size | J | V | DNA | CDR3
TRBD2 | - | TRBJ2-5 | TRBV7-9 | TGTGCCAGCAGCTTAGTGGGGCCTGGAGCGGGGGAACAAGAGACCCAGTACTTC | CASSLVGPGAGEQETQYF
TRBD2 | - | TRBJ2-3 | TRBV5-1 | TGCGCCAGCAGCCGGGAGCGGGGCCGGGACCTCCGGGATACGCAGTATTTT | CASSRERGRDLRDTQYF
- | - | TRBJ2-1 | TRBV18 | TGTGCCAGCTCACCACCAGTCGGACACTCCTACAATGAGCAGTTCTTC | CASSPPVGHSYNEQFF
TRBD2 | - | TRBJ2-3 | TRBV30 | TGTGCCTGGAGTGTGGGGCGGGGGAGCACAGATACGCAGTATTTT | CAWSVGRGSTDTQYF
TRBD2 | - | TRBJ2-1 | TRBV19 | TGTGCCAGTAGTAAGGGACTAGCTCCGAATGAGCAGTTCTTC | CASSKGLAPNEQFF
- | - | TRBJ1-3 | TRBV6-5 | TGTGCCAGCGGGTGGGGGACCTCTGGAAACACCATATATTTT | CASGWGTSGNTIYF
- | - | TRBJ1-1 | TRBV6-6 | TGTGCCAGCGACACGATGGGGCAGGGGAACACTGAAGCTTTCTTT | CASDTMGQGNTEAFF
- | few | TRBJ1-1 | TRBV9 | TGTGCCAGCAGCGTAGAAGCGAGCACTGAAGCTTTCTTT | CASSVEASTEAFF
- | - | TRBJ2-5 | TRBV19 | TGTGCCAGTAGTATAGGGTCCGAAGAGACCCAGTACTTC | CASSIGSEETQYF
- | - | TRBJ1-5 | TRBV12-3/TRBV12-4 | TGTGCCAGCGCGCCAAAGAGCAATCAGCCCCAGCATTTT | CASAPKSNQPQHF
TRBD1 | - | TRBJ1-4 | TRBV9 | TGTGCCAGCAGCGTAGCACAGGGGGACGAAAAACTGTTTTTT | CASSVAQGDEKLFF
- | - | TRBJ1-3 | TRBV2 | TGTGCCAGCAGTGAAACAGGCCTCTCTGGAAACACCATATATTTT | CASSETGLSGNTIYF
TRBD2 | - | TRBJ2-3 | TRBV5-8 | TGTGCCAGCAGCAACCTGAGGGTAGCGGGGGGGGGCACAGATACGCAGTATTTT | CASSNLRVAGGGTDTQYF
TRBD1 | - | TRBJ1-6 | TRBV10-3 | TGTGCCATCAGTGGGACAGGGAGAAGTCAGGCCCTCCACTTT | CAISGTGRSQALHF
- | few | TRBJ1-2 | TRBV5-6 | TGTGCCAGCAGCTTGGAAGTCAGGGCCGGGGGCTACACCTTC | CASSLEVRAGGYTF
TRBD2 | - | TRBJ2-3 | TRBV11-2 | TGTGCCAGCAGCTTAAGGGGACTAGCGGGGACTACAGATACGCAGTATTTT | CASSLRGLAGTTDTQYF
- | - | TRBJ2-1 | TRBV7-9 | TGTGCCAGCAGCATAAGTGGGGGGCGTTATAATGAGCAGTTCTTC | CASSISGGRYNEQFF
- | - | TRBJ2-3 | TRBV4-2 | TGTGCCAGCAGCCCGAACACAGATACGCAGTATTTT | CASSPNTDTQYF
- | - | TRBJ1-5 | TRBV7-4 | TGTGCCAGCAGCCCACCCCCCCCGGCTAGCAATCAGCCCCAGCATTTT | CASSPPPPASNQPQHF
- | - | TRBJ1-6 | TRBV7-2 | TGTGCCAGCAGCTTCAAGTTATACGGGGCTTCACCCCTCCACTTT | CASSFKLYGASPLHF
- | once | TRBJ1-2 | TRBV9 | TGTGCCAGCAGCGTAGATGGGTCATCCGACGGAAATGGCTACACCTTC | CASSVDGSSDGNGYTF
- | - | TRBJ2-3 | TRBV5-1 | TGCGCCAGCAGCTTGGGAGGCAGAGGGGGGCTAAGCACAGATACGCAGTATTTT | CASSLGGRGGLSTDTQYF
- | - | TRBJ2-2 | TRBV19 | TGTGCCAGTAGTATGTCAGGGTCGGGCACCGGGGAGCTGTTTTTT | CASSMSGSGTGELFF
- | - | TRBJ1-1 | TRBV7-9 | TGTGCCAGCAGCTTAGGGACAGACCTGGGGGCTTTCTTT | CASSLGTDLGAFF
- | - | TRBJ2-1 | TRBV6-2/TRBV6-3 | TGTGCCAGCAGTTACCCTGGGGTCCGAGCCAATGAGCAGTTCTTC | CASSYPGVRANEQFF
- | - | TRBJ2-1 | TRBV5-4 | TGTGCCAGCAGCTTGATGAGCGGCCCCTACAATGAGCAGTTCTTC | CASSLMSGPYNEQFF
- | - | TRBJ1-2 | TRBV30 | TGTGCCTGGATGGTGGGTCCCTATGGCTACACCTTC | CAWMVGPYGYTF
- | - | TRBJ2-2 | TRBV18 | TGTGCCAGCTCACCGGGATACGGTACCGGGGAGCTGTTTTTT | CASSPGYGTGELFF
- | - | TRBJ1-4 | TRBV4-3 | TGCGCCAGCAGCCAAGATAGGGACACCCCAACTAATGAAAAACTGTTTTTT | CASSQDRDTPTNEKLFF
TRBD2 | - | TRBJ2-3 | TRBV5-1 | TGCGCCAGCAGCTTGTACCGGGGGGGAACAGATACGCAGTATTTT | CASSLYRGGTDTQYF
- | - | TRBJ2-1 | TRBV30 | TGTGCCTGGAGTGTTGGCAGGCGGTCAAGGGAGCAGTTCTTC | CAWSVGRRSREQFF
- | - | TRBJ1-2 | TRBV7-9 | TGTGCCGTCCGGCAGGGCGATGGCTACACCTTC | CAVRQGDGYTF
- | - | TRBJ2-4 | TRBV3-1/TRBV3-2 | TGTGCCAGCAGCCAAGAAGGAAGAGGCAAAAACATTCAGTACTTC | CASSQEGRGKNIQYF
- | - | TRBJ2-7 | TRBV6-5 | TGTGCCAGCAGTTACGCGAGGGTACAGTACTTC | CASSYARVQYF
TRBD2 | - | TRBJ2-7 | TRBV28 | TGTGCCAGCAGTTTACCCTCCCCGGGGAGGGCCACGTACGAGCAGTACTTC | CASSLPSPGRATYEQYF
TRBD1 | - | TRBJ2-3 | TRBV6-1 | TGTGCCAGCAGTGACAGGGGGACAGATACGCAGTATTTT | CASSDRGTDTQYF
- | few | TRBJ1-5 | TRBV19 | TGTGCCAGTAGCACTCAGGAAAATCAGCCCCAGCATTTT | CASSTQENQPQHF
TRBD1 | few | TRBJ1-5 | TRBV10-2 | TGCGCCAGCAGTCGACAGGGACAGGGCTCTAATCAGCCCCAGCATTTT | CASSRQGQGSNQPQHF
TRBD1 | - | TRBJ1-4 | TRBV30 | TGTGCCTGGAGTGGGACAGGCGCCCGTCCGGGAAAACTGTTTTTT | CAWSGTGARPGKLFF
- | once | TRBJ2-3 | TRBV4-3 | TGCGCCAGCAGCCACGGAGGAGGACTCACAGATACGCAGTATTTT | CASSHGGGLTDTQYF
- | - | TRBJ2-2 | TRBV12-5 | TGTGCTAGTGGTTTGCCCATTGGGGACACCGGGGAGCTGTTTTTT | CASGLPIGDTGELFF
- | - | TRBJ1-3 | TRBV10-3 | TGTGCCATCATTAAAGAGGCAGTCTCTGGAAACACCATATATTTT | CAIIKEAVSGNTIYF
- | - | TRBJ1-5 | TRBV6-5 | TGTGCCAGCAGCAGCCAGGGTGCTCAGCCCCAGCATTTT | CASSSQGAQPQHF
- | - | TRBJ2-6 | TRBV7-2 | TGTGCCAGCAGCCTACGGGGCGCCTCCTCTGGGGCCAACGTCCTGACTTTC | CASSLRGASSGANVLTF
- | - | TRBJ2-7 | TRBV5-1 | TGCGCCAGCAGCTTGGGAGCTTACGCGCGCGAGCAGTACTTC | CASSLGAYAREQYF
- | - | TRBJ2-7 | TRBV29-1 | TGCAGCGCCCCGGCTGGAGGCGAGCAGTACTTC | CSAPAGGEQYF
TRBD1 | - | TRBJ2-7 | TRBV11-2 | TGTGCCAGCAGCCCTTCAGGACGACAGGGTCGGTACGAGCAGTACTTC | CASSPSGRQGRYEQYF
- | - | TRBJ2-6 | TRBV6-4 | TGTGCCAGCAGTGAAGTTCCCCTAGCGAGCTCTGGGGCCAACGTCCTGACTTTC | CASSEVPLASSGANVLTF
TRBD1 | once | TRBJ1-5 | TRBV28 | TGTGCCAGCAGTTTAGGGACAGGGGGGCAGCCCCAGCATTTT | CASSLGTGGQPQHF
- | - | TRBJ2-3 | TRBV7-2 | TGTGCCAGCAGTAGAAGAGACACAGATACGCAGTATTTT | CASSRRDTDTQYF
- | few | TRBJ1-6 | TRBV6-4 | TGTGCCAGCAGTGAACTGAACGGTTCACCCCTCCACTTT | CASSELNGSPLHF
TRBD2 | - | TRBJ2-1 | TRBV19 | TGTGCCAGCAGACAAAGAGCGGGAGCTAACTCCTACAATGAGCAGTTCTTC | CASRQRAGANSYNEQFF
- | - | TRBJ2-1 | TRBV2 | TGTGCCAGCAGTGAAGCGGGGGGGGCCTGGTATGAGCAGTTCTTC | CASSEAGGAWYEQFF
- | - | TRBJ1-1 | TRBV7-2 | TGTGCCAGCAGCCCCGTGGTGAACACTGAAGCTTTCTTT | CASSPVVNTEAFF